Presented here are 17 T cell receptor beta chains from one specimen sequenced in a study of OX40 agonist ivuxolimab in advanced cancers. Sequencing was performed with immunoSEQ multiplex PCR; in TCRdb, only in-frame clones are kept and a portion is missing. The sample has approximately 98,000 clones; about 84% are singletons. This specimen was CD4+ or CD8+ T cells sorted from blood, taken in a trial of the OX40 agonist ivuxolimab. These receptors originate from an adult with an advanced solid tumor such as melanoma, head and neck, liver or kidney cancer.

This clone appeared a few times. The same CDR3 also results from other DNA sequences found in this sample. The chain joins TRBV2 to TRBJ1-2, with a tentative D call TRBD1 (5 bases). The CDR3 spans 13 residues. Trimming shortened V by 3 bases and J by 1 base, and 6 bases separated the two germline ends. The germline CDR1 and CDR2 sequences are SNHLY and FYNNEI. Written as DNA, the CDR3 is TGTGCCAGCAGTGAGGGGGTTAACTATGGCTACACCTTC. This sequence encodes CASSEGVNYGYTF.

CDR3 in DNA: TGCAGCGGGATGTACGGGAGGGACACTGAAGCTTTCTTT. It translates to CSGMYGRDTEAFF. V usage is TRBV29-1 and J usage is TRBJ1-1; D remains unclear. Trimming cost V 7 bases and J 3 bases, with 15 bases left between them. Germline CDR1 SQVTM, CDR2 ANQGSEA. This CDR3 comprises 13 residues.

This rearrangement joins TRBV2 to TRBJ2-6, with unresolved D. Germline V gives CDR1 SNHLY, CDR2 FYNNEI. The V end lost 4 bases, the J end lost 6 bases, and 7 bases lay between the germline ends. The CDR3 spans 13 residues. CDR3 nucleotides: TGTGCCAGCAGTGCTTCGCAGGCCAACGTCCTGACTTTC. This translates into CASSASQANVLTF.

The rearrangement uses TRBV12-1 and TRBJ1-2; the D call in the table, TRBD1, was not verified against the DNA. TRBV12-1 is a recognized pseudogene. The CDR3 contains 18 residues. The CDR3 sequence: CASSFEQGSRWSLYGYTF. For the CDR3, the DNA is TGTGCCAGCAGCTTTGAACAGGGTAGTAGGTGGTCCCTCTATGGCTACACCTTC.

The chain is built from TRBV2 and TRBJ2-3, with 10 bases fitting TRBD2. Per the germline V gene, CDR1 is SNHLY and CDR2 is FYNNEI. The CDR3 is 15 residues long. V shed 5 bases, J shed 2 bases, and the junction held 4 bases outside the gene matches. CDR3 protein: CASSKLAGATDTQYF. For the CDR3, the DNA is TGTGCCAGCAGTAAGCTAGCGGGGGCCACAGATACGCAGTATTTT.

This clone came up once. The rearrangement joins TRBV19 to TRBJ1-2, with D possibly being TRBD1 (5 bases). V was clipped by 5 bases and J by 4 bases, with 23 bases between them. CDR3 length: 17 amino acids. Germline V gene sequence: CDR1 LNHDA, CDR2 SQIVND (reference sequence). The CDR3 region is CASSFVVGGVSFYGYTF. The CDR3, as DNA: TGTGCCAGTAGTTTTGTCGTCGGGGGTGTTTCCTTCTATGGCTACACCTTC. The variable domain in full, completed from reference TRBV19 and TRBJ1-2, reads DGGITQSPKYLFRKEGQNVTLSCEQNLNHDAMYWYRQDPGQGLRLIYYSQIVNDFQKGDIAEGYSVSREKKESFPLTVTSAQKNPTAFYLCASSFVVGGVSFYGYTFGSGTRLTVV.

This clone is a singleton in its sample. The V gene is TRBV11-1, the J gene TRBJ2-2, with D possibly matching TRBD1 (5 bases). Germline V gene sequence: CDR1 SGHAT, CDR2 FQDESV (reference sequence). The CDR3 is 14 amino acids. Trimming stripped 0 bases from V and 5 bases from J, with 7 bases between. CDR3 protein: CASSLAAGTGELFF. CDR3 coding DNA: TGTGCCAGCAGCTTAGCGGCAGGGACCGGGGAGCTGTTTTTT. Full variable domain (rest looked up from reference TRBV11-1 and TRBJ2-2): EAEVAQSPRYKITEKSQAVAFWCDPISGHATLYWYRQILGQGPELLVQFQDESVVDDSQLPKDRFSAERLKGVDSTLKIQPAELGDSAMYLCASSLAAGTGELFFGEGSRLTVL.

This chain uses TRBV2 with TRBJ1-6; weak D call: TRBD1 (5 bases). CDR3 size: 13 residues. Per germline, CDR1 SNHLY and CDR2 FYNNEI. Trimming took off 8 bases at V and 5 bases at J, with 10 bases between the two ends. CDR3 sequence reads: CASVGRDNSPLHF. The CDR3 DNA reads as TGTGCCAGCGTAGGCAGGGATAATTCACCCCTCCACTTT.

The chain links TRBV18 to TRBJ2-5; 7 bases agree with TRBD2. The J call is doubtful: the DNA matches TRBJ2-7 better. Per the germline V gene, CDR1 is KGHSH and CDR2 is LQKENI. This CDR3 has 13 residues. Here the CDR3 DNA reads TGTGCCAGCCGGGGGGACGGGATCTACGAGCAGTACTTC. This encodes CASRGDGIYEQYF.

This clone was detected only once. The chain uses TRBV7-8 and TRBJ2-2; 12 positions match TRBD2. The CDR3 totals 17 residues. With V trimmed by 5 bases and J by 0 bases, 4 bases remained unmatched. Germline V lookup: CDR1 SGHVS, CDR2 FQNEAQ. DNA of the CDR3: TGTGCCAGCAGCCCAGGACTAGCGGGATCGAACACCGGGGAGCTGTTTTTT. It specifies CASSPGLAGSNTGELFF.

The chain couples TRBV5-6 to TRBJ2-5; 9 positions match TRBD2. The J segment lost 4 bases and the V segment lost 3 bases, leaving 7 bases of the junction unmatched. The germline CDR1 and CDR2 sequences are SGHDT and YYEEEE. This CDR3 spans 15 amino acids. CDR3 DNA: TGTGCCAGCAGCTCCTATCCGACTAGCGGAGAGACCCAGTACTTC. This codes for CASSSYPTSGETQYF. Filled out from reference TRBV5-6 and TRBJ2-5, the complete variable domain reads DAGVTQSPTHLIKTRGQQVTLRCSPKSGHDTVSWYQQALGQGPQFIFQYYEEEERQRGNFPDRFSGHQFPNYSSELNVNALLLGDSALYLCASSSYPTSGETQYFGPGTRLLVL.

The chain couples TRBV12-5 to TRBJ1-2; D is unresolved. Germline V gene sequence: CDR1 LGHNT, CDR2 FRNRAP. This CDR3 spans 12 amino acids. Trimming removed 0 bases at V and 5 bases at J, with 4 bases between. Here the CDR3 DNA reads TGTGCTAGTGGTTTGGTAGGATATGGCTACACCTTC. Protein sequence: CASGLVGYGYTF.

The CDR3 protein is CASADLTGQGTYGYTF. The CDR3 DNA follows: TGTGCCAGTGCCGACCTGACGGGACAGGGAACCTATGGCTACACCTTC. The chain joins TRBV2 to TRBJ1-2; TRBD1 aligns across 9 bases. Germline CDR1 reads SNHLY; CDR2 reads FYNNEI. V lost 9 bases and J lost 4; bases outside the gene matches: 15. The CDR3 is 16 amino acids.

The chain links TRBV7-9 to TRBJ1-5; D may be TRBD1 (6 bases). From germline, CDR1 is SEHNR and CDR2 FQNEAQ (reference sequence). V was clipped by 1 base and J by 3 bases, with 10 bases between them. The CDR3 spans 15 residues. CDR3 coding DNA: TGTGCCAGCAGCTTAGTTGGGGGCAACAATCAGCCCCAGCATTTT. Residues: CASSLVGGNNQPQHF.

The chain is built from TRBV7-9 and TRBJ2-3, with 8 bases fitting TRBD1. The CDR3 is 17 residues long. With V trimmed by 5 bases and J by 3 bases, 13 bases remained unmatched. Germline loops: CDR1 SEHNR, CDR2 FQNEAQ (reference sequence). DNA for the CDR3: TGTGCCAGCAGCCATACCCAGACAGGGGTTGGGACAGATACGCAGTATTTT. Translation gives CASSHTQTGVGTDTQYF.

The genes are TRBV6-4 and TRBJ2-4; 10 bases match TRBD1. The CDR3 has 16 amino acids. From germline, CDR1 is MRHNA and CDR2 SNTAGT. The ends lost 5 bases at V and 3 bases at J; junction bases unmatched: 7. The CDR3 DNA reads as TGTGCCAGCAGTCCGGGACAGGGGATGGACAAAAACATTCAGTACTTC. Translation gives CASSPGQGMDKNIQYF.

The chain's CDR3 is CASSADGSSYNEQFF. CDR3 nucleotides: TGTGCCAGCAGCGCGGACGGTAGCTCCTACAATGAGCAGTTCTTC. V gene TRBV7-9 combines with J gene TRBJ2-1; D uncertain. The CDR3 has 15 amino acids. Trimming stripped 5 bases from V and 0 bases from J, with 11 bases between. Germline V gives CDR1 SEHNR, CDR2 FQNEAQ (reference sequence).